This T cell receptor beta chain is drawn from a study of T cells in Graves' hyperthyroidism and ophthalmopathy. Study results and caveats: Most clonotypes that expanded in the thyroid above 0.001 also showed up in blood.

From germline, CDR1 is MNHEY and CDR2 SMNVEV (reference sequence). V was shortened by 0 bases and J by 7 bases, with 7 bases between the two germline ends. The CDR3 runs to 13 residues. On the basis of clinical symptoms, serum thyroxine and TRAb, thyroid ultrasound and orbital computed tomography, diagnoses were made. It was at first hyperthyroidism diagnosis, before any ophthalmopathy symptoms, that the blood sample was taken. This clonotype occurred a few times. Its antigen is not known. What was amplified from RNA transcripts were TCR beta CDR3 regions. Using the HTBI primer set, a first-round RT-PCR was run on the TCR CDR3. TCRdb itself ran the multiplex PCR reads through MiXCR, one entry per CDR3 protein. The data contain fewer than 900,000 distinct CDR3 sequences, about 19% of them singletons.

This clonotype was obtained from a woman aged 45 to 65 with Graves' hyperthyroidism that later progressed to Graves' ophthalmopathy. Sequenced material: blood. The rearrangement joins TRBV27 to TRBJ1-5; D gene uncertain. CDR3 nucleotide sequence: TGTGCCAGCAGTTTATCTGGCTGGCAGCCCCAGCATTTT. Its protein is CASSLSGWQPQHF.